These 31 T cell receptor beta chains came from one sample sequenced in a study of identical twins. TCRdb reprocessed the 5' RACE reads via MiXCR and lists one record per CDR3 protein. The data show roughly 720,000 distinct CDR3 sequences, roughly 18% seen once. These data are also associated with another study on T cells expressing NK-cell markers.

The sample was PBMCs. The receptors were gathered from a woman between 18 and 29 years old in good health.

This clonotype came up a few times. The chain employs TRBV12-3 or TRBV12-4 and TRBJ2-4, with 13 bases matching TRBD2. With 6 bases clipped from V and 3 bases from J, the junction kept 8 bases outside the gene matches. The CDR3 covers 17 residues. CDR3 protein: CASSRLAGGRDKNIQYF. CDR3 coding DNA: TGTGCCAGCAGCCGACTAGCGGGAGGCCGGGACAAAAACATTCAGTACTTC.

This chain uses TRBV10-3 with TRBJ2-3; the match to TRBD2 covers 10 bases. The V gene's germline CDR1 is ENHRY and CDR2 SYGVKD. V was clipped by 5 bases and J by 9 bases; unmatched bases: 8. CDR3 size: 14 residues. Here the CDR3 DNA reads TGTGCCATCAGTCCCGGGACTAGCGACTCAACGCAGTATTTT. It encodes CAISPGTSDSTQYF.

A remark on this clonotype: At one boundary the junction diverges from the germline segment, which might be a read error. The rearrangement links TRBV7-9 to TRBJ1-5; tentatively, D is TRBD1 (6 bases). Germline V lookup: CDR1 SEHNR, CDR2 FQNEAQ (reference sequence). This CDR3 contains 14 residues. The CDR3 sequence is CATSPTGSNQPQHF. Written as DNA, the CDR3 is TGTGCCACCAGCCCCACAGGGAGCAATCAGCCCCAGCATTTT.

V is TRBV11-2 and J is TRBJ2-1; no clear D gene. Germline V lookup: CDR1 SGHAT, CDR2 FQNNGV. The CDR3 contains 13 residues. V lost 4 bases and J lost 8, with 12 bases in between. The CDR3 protein is CASSSMGHDEQFF. The DNA of the CDR3 is TGTGCCAGCAGCTCCATGGGTCACGATGAGCAGTTCTTC.

There are a few counts of this clonotype. V and J are TRBV12-3 or TRBV12-4 and TRBJ2-5, with D perhaps TRBD2 (6 bases). The V end lost 5 bases, the J end lost 5 bases, and 21 bases lay between the germline ends. The CDR3 sequence is 16 residues long. The DNA of the CDR3 is TGTGCCAGCAGTACCGACGGACCTATTGGGAGGGAGACCCAGTACTTC. It yields the protein CASSTDGPIGRETQYF.

The chain joins TRBV6-1 to TRBJ2-1; no clear D. The CDR3 has 13 residues. Germline values: CDR1 MNHNS, CDR2 SASEGT. Trimming removed 3 bases at V and 10 bases at J, with 13 bases between. This CDR3 reads CASSEWAPREQFF. The CDR3 nucleotides are TGTGCCAGCAGTGAGTGGGCCCCGAGGGAGCAGTTCTTC.

This sequence joins TRBV20-1 and TRBJ2-3; 10 bases are shared with TRBD2. Germline loops: CDR1 DFQATT, CDR2 SNEGSKA (reference sequence). Trimming removed 3 bases from V and 6 bases from J; junction bases left unmatched: 9. This CDR3 spans 15 amino acids. The CDR3 is CSASPVAGGQDTQYF. As DNA, the CDR3 is TGCAGTGCTAGCCCAGTAGCGGGGGGCCAGGATACGCAGTATTTT.

This clonotype was recorded a few times. The chain has TRBV27 and TRBJ2-7; 8 nucleotides agree with TRBD1. V gave up 3 bases and J gave up 3 bases; unmatched junction bases: 10. Germline CDR1 and CDR2: MNHEY and SMNVEV (reference sequence). The CDR3 covers 16 residues. The CDR3, as DNA: TGTGCCAGCAGTTTTTTGGGACAGGCTTCCTACTACGAGCAGTACTTC. This encodes CASSFLGQASYYEQYF.

This clonotype has ten or more counts. The chain uses TRBV12-3 or TRBV12-4 and TRBJ1-2; 7 nucleotides match TRBD1. V gave up 6 bases and J gave up 4 bases; unmatched junction bases: 8. The CDR3 totals 14 residues. The CDR3 DNA follows: TGTGCCAGCAGCCGGACAGGTTTAGGCTATGGCTACACCTTC. Its translation is CASSRTGLGYGYTF.

This clonotype was observed many times. This chain links TRBV5-1 with TRBJ1-1, with a tentative D call TRBD1 (6 bases). Germline V gives CDR1 SGHRS, CDR2 YFSETQ. The CDR3 is made up of 14 amino acids. Trimming left V 1 base short and J 5 bases short, with 12 bases between. CDR3 region: CASSLPQGGTEAFF. As DNA, the CDR3 is TGCGCCAGCAGCTTGCCACAGGGTGGGACTGAAGCTTTCTTT.

The chain combines TRBV5-1 with TRBJ2-7; 10 nucleotides match TRBD1. This CDR3 spans 15 amino acids. CDR1 SGHRS and CDR2 YFSETQ come from the germline V gene. Trimming cost V 5 bases and J 1 base; bases outside gene matches: 6. The CDR3 sequence is CASRGDRGRSYEQYF. CDR3 sequence (DNA): TGCGCCAGCAGAGGGGACAGGGGAAGGTCCTACGAGCAGTACTTC.

This rearrangement joins TRBV7-9 to TRBJ2-4, with D uncertain. Germline CDR1 and CDR2: SEHNR and FQNEAQ (reference sequence). This CDR3 region has 13 residues. V gave up 1 base and J gave up 8 bases, with 9 bases separating them. In DNA form, the CDR3 reads TGTGCCAGCAGCTTAGTCAGTCAGGACATTCAGTACTTC. The encoded protein is CASSLVSQDIQYF.

The V gene is TRBV5-1, the J gene TRBJ1-1, with TRBD1 as a possible D gene (5 bases). This CDR3 contains 11 residues. CDR1 is SGHRS, CDR2 YFSETQ, per germline. Between the trimmed V and J ends, which lost 8 bases and 6 bases, there was a span of 11 bases. The CDR3 DNA follows: TGCGCCAGTACCATGGGGCCTGAAGCTTTCTTT. It yields the protein CASTMGPEAFF. Based on the CDR3 plus reference TRBV5-1 and TRBJ1-1, the full variable domain is KAGVTQTPRYLIKTRGQQVTLSCSPISGHRSVSWYQQTPGQGLQFLFEYFSETQRNKGNFPGRFSGRQFSNSRSEMNVSTLELGDSALYLCASTMGPEAFFGQGTRLTVV.

In its sample, this clonotype was seen a few times. V is TRBV6-5 and J is TRBJ2-7, with 10 bases that match TRBD2. Trimming removed 1 base from V and 1 base from J; junction bases left unmatched: 4. Germline assignment: CDR1 MNHEY and CDR2 SVGAGI. The CDR3 is 16 residues long. The CDR3 sequence is CASSYFSSGGSYEQYF. CDR3 DNA: TGTGCCAGCAGTTACTTTTCTAGCGGGGGTTCCTACGAGCAGTACTTC.

This clonotype was picked up a small number of times. This chain links TRBV5-1 with TRBJ1-4; TRBD1 matches at 7 bases. This CDR3 region has 13 residues. The germline CDR1 and CDR2 sequences are SGHRS and YFSETQ. V dropped 5 bases and J dropped 12; count of bases not matched to a gene: 10. The chain's CDR3 is CASRVELGTELFF. CDR3 bases: TGCGCCAGCAGGGTCGAACTTGGGACAGAACTGTTTTTT. The whole variable domain, remainder taken from reference TRBV5-1 and TRBJ1-4, is KAGVTQTPRYLIKTRGQQVTLSCSPISGHRSVSWYQQTPGQGLQFLFEYFSETQRNKGNFPGRFSGRQFSNSRSEMNVSTLELGDSALYLCASRVELGTELFFGSGTQLSVL.

This clonotype was found a few times. The chain carries TRBV20-1 and TRBJ1-1; D might be TRBD1 (5 bases). V lost 0 bases to trimming and J lost 4 bases, with 12 bases between them. There are 14 residues in the CDR3. Germline CDR1 DFQATT, CDR2 SNEGSKA (reference sequence). CDR3 amino acids: CSARDLRGSTEAFF. In DNA, the CDR3 is TGCAGTGCTAGAGATTTAAGGGGATCCACTGAAGCTTTCTTT.

This clonotype was picked up a small number of times. The chain has TRBV29-1 and TRBJ2-5; 8 bases align to TRBD1. Germline V gene lookup returns CDR1 SQVTM and CDR2 ANQGSEA. CDR3 size: 15 residues. V was pared by 7 bases and J by 3 bases, with 13 bases of the junction left unmatched. CDR3 in amino acids: CSATPRNRGEETQYF. CDR3 sequence (DNA): TGCAGCGCTACACCCCGGAACAGGGGGGAAGAGACCCAGTACTTC. Variable domain in full (rest from reference TRBV29-1 and TRBJ2-5): SAVISQKPSRDICQRGTSLTIQCQVDSQVTMMFWYRQQPGQSLTLIATANQGSEATYESGFVIDKFPISRPNLTFSTLTVSNMSPEDSSIYLCSATPRNRGEETQYFGPGTRLLVL.

This clonotype was detected only a few times. The chain couples TRBV9 to TRBJ1-5, with D perhaps matching TRBD1 (6 bases). Germline V CDR1 and CDR2: SGDLS, YYNGEE. This CDR3 spans 13 amino acids. Trimming shortened V by 7 bases and J by 6 bases, and 14 bases separated the two germline ends. The DNA for the CDR3 is TGTGCCAGCGCTGCGGGGGGCGGTCAGCCCCAGCATTTT. Its protein is CASAAGGGQPQHF.

This clonotype was seen more than once but under ten times. V and J are TRBV20-1 and TRBJ2-5; D is possibly TRBD1 (6 bases). The CDR3 extends over 15 amino acids. The V and J ends lost 5 bases and 0 bases respectively, with 16 bases between them. From germline, CDR1 is DFQATT and CDR2 SNEGSKA (reference sequence). CDR3 coding DNA: TGCAGTGCTCGAACTTACGGGACATACCAAGAGACCCAGTACTTC. Translating it yields CSARTYGTYQETQYF.

The rearrangement joins TRBV9 to TRBJ1-6; no reliable D call. Germline V gene data show CDR1 as SGDLS and CDR2 as YYNGEE. The CDR3 runs 16 residues. Trimming pared 0 bases from V and 5 bases from J, leaving 12 bases between. CDR3 sequence reads: CASSVEAHPDNSPLHF. For the CDR3, the DNA is TGTGCCAGCAGCGTAGAGGCGCACCCTGATAATTCACCCCTCCACTTT.

The V and J genes are TRBV5-1 and TRBJ2-5; D gene ambiguous. The germline V gene encodes CDR1 SGHRS and CDR2 YFSETQ. This CDR3 comprises 13 residues. With 5 bases removed from V and 1 base from J, the gap between germline ends came to 9 bases. CDR3: CASRKVLQETQYF. The CDR3 DNA sequence: TGCGCCAGCAGAAAGGTCCTCCAAGAGACCCAGTACTTC.

The chain has TRBV6-5 and TRBJ2-5, with a tentative D call TRBD1 (6 bases). The CDR3 is 16 amino acids. V was trimmed by 0 bases and J by 0 bases, leaving 11 bases between them. The germline V gene encodes CDR1 MNHEY and CDR2 SVGAGI. CDR3 in amino acids: CASSYSPQGYQETQYF. In DNA, the CDR3 is TGTGCCAGCAGTTACTCGCCCCAGGGGTACCAAGAGACCCAGTACTTC.

The chain uses TRBV12-3 or TRBV12-4 and TRBJ2-1; 9 positions agree with TRBD1. The CDR3 totals 14 residues. The J segment lost 8 bases and the V segment lost 7 bases, leaving 9 bases of the junction unmatched. In DNA form, the CDR3 reads TGTGCCAGCAACTTTGGGACAGGGATGGATGAGCAGTTCTTC. It codes for CASNFGTGMDEQFF.

Only a few counts were recorded for this clonotype. The V and J genes are TRBV6-6 and TRBJ2-3; D gene uncertain. From germline, CDR1 is MNHNY and CDR2 SVGAGI (reference sequence). The CDR3 contains 13 residues. V was shortened by 8 bases and J by 0 bases, with 9 bases between the two germline ends. CDR3 coding DNA: TGTGCCAGCCTGAGGTCTAGCACAGATACGCAGTATTTT. Translating gives CASLRSSTDTQYF.

V and J are TRBV29-1 and TRBJ1-2; D is unresolved. The CDR3 contains 10 residues. Between the trimmed V and J ends, which lost 5 bases and 4 bases, there was a span of 5 bases. Germline CDR1 SQVTM, CDR2 ANQGSEA. In nucleotides, the CDR3 is TGCAGCGTTAACGGCTATGGCTACACCTTC. Its translation: CSVNGYGYTF.

J is TRBJ2-1 and V is TRBV7-9, with TRBD1 matching over 9 bases. The J segment lost 10 bases and the V segment lost 5 bases, leaving 15 bases of the junction unmatched. The CDR3 extends over 16 amino acids. Germline V gives CDR1 SEHNR, CDR2 FQNEAQ (reference sequence). The CDR3 here is CASSRPGPGGTGEQFF. The DNA for the CDR3 is TGTGCCAGCAGCCGGCCGGGACCCGGCGGGACAGGGGAGCAGTTCTTC.

This clonotype was counted between two and nine times. The gene calls are TRBV29-1 and TRBJ1-2; D unresolved. Per germline, CDR1 SQVTM and CDR2 ANQGSEA. The CDR3 is 10 amino acids. Trimming pared 4 bases from V and 6 bases from J, leaving 6 bases between. The CDR3 loop is CSVVRDGYTF. The CDR3, as DNA: TGCAGCGTTGTAAGGGATGGCTACACCTTC.

This clonotype was counted ten times or more. The chain couples TRBV3-1 to TRBJ1-4; D gene ambiguous. The germline V gene encodes CDR1 LGHDT and CDR2 YNNKEL (reference sequence). V lost 5 bases to trimming and J lost 14 bases, with 15 bases between them. This CDR3 contains 12 residues. The CDR3 protein is CASSSGGSRLFF. As DNA, the CDR3 is TGTGCCAGCAGCTCCGGAGGTTCACGGCTGTTTTTT.

This clonotype appeared a few times. V usage is TRBV4-3 and J usage is TRBJ1-2, with D hard to call. Germline values: CDR1 LGHNA, CDR2 YSLEER. Between the trimmed V and J ends, which lost 3 bases and 2 bases, there was a span of 7 bases. The CDR3 runs 13 residues. The CDR3 loop is CASSQQLNYGYTF. The DNA of the CDR3 is TGCGCCAGCAGCCAGCAGTTAAACTATGGCTACACCTTC.

The CDR3 reads CASSFRAGETQYF. For the CDR3, the DNA is TGTGCCAGCAGCTTCCGGGCTGGGGAGACCCAGTACTTC. V usage is TRBV7-9 and J usage is TRBJ2-5; no definite D call. The CDR3 has 13 residues. Germline loops: CDR1 SEHNR, CDR2 FQNEAQ (reference sequence). The V end was cut by 3 bases, the J end by 5 bases, with 10 bases between.

The chain recombines TRBV10-1 with TRBJ2-1; TRBD2 might be the D (6 bases). The CDR3 contains 13 residues. V dropped 2 bases and J dropped 7 bases, with 9 bases sitting between them. Germline V gene data show CDR1 as WNHNN and CDR2 as SYGVQD (reference sequence). CDR3 residues: CASSEGGRNEQFF. CDR3 sequence (DNA): TGCGCCAGCAGTGAGGGAGGGAGAAATGAGCAGTTCTTC.